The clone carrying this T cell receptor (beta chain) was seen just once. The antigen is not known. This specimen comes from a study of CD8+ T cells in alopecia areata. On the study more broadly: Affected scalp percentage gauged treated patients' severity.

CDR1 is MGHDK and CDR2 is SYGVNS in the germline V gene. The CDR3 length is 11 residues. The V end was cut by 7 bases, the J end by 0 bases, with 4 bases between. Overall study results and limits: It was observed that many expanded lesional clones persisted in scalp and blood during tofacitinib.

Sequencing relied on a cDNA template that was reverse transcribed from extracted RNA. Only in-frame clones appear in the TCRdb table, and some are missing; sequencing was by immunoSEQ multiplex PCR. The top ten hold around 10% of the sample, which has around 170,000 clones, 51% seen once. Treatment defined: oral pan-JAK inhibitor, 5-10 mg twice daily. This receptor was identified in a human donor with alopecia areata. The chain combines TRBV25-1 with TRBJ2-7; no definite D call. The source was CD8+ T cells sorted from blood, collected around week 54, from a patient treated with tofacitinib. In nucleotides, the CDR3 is TGTGCCAGCACCAACTCCTACGAGCAGTACTTC. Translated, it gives CASTNSYEQYF.